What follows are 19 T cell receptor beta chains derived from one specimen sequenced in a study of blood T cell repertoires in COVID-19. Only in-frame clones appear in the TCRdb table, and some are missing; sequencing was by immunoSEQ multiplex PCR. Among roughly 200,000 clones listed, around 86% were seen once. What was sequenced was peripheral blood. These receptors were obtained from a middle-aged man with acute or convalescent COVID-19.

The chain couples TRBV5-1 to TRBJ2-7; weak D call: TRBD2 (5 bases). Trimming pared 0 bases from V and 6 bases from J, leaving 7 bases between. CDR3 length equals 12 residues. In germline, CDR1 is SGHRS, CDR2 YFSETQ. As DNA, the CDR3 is TGCGCCAGCAGCTTGGACAGCGGCGAGCAGTACTTC. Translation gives CASSLDSGEQYF.

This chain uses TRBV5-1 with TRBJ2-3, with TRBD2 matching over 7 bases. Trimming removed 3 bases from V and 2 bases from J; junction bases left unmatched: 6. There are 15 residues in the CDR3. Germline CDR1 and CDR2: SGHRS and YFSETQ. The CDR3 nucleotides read TGCGCCAGCAGCTGGACGGGGGGACTCACAGATACGCAGTATTTT. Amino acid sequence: CASSWTGGLTDTQYF. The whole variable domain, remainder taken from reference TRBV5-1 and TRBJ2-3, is KAGVTQTPRYLIKTRGQQVTLSCSPISGHRSVSWYQQTPGQGLQFLFEYFSETQRNKGNFPGRFSGRQFSNSRSEMNVSTLELGDSALYLCASSWTGGLTDTQYFGPGTRLTVL.

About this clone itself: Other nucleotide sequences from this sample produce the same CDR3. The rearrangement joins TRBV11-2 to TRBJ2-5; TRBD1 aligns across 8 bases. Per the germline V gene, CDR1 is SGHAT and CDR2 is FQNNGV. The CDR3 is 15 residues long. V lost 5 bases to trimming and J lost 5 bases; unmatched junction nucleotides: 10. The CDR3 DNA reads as TGTGCCAGCAGCCCACTGACAGGGGTAGGGGAGACCCAGTACTTC. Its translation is CASSPLTGVGETQYF.

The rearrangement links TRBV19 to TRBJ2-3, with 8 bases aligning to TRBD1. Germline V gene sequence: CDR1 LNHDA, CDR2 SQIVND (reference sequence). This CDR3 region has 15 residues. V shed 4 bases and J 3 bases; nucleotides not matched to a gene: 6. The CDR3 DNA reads TGTGCCAGTAGTAAGACAGGGGTAGGGACAGATACGCAGTATTTT. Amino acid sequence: CASSKTGVGTDTQYF.

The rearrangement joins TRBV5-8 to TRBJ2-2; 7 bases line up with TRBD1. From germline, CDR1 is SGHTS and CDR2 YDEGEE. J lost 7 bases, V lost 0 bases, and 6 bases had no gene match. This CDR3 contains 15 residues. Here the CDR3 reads CASSLGVQGNGELFF. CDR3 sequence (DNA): TGTGCCAGCAGCTTGGGCGTACAGGGGAACGGGGAGCTGTTTTTT.

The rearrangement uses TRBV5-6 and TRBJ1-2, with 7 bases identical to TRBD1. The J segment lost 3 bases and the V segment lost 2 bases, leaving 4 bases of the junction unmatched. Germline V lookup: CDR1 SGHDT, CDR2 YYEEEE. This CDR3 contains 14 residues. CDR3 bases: TGTGCCAGCAGCTTAAGGGACAGCGACTATGGCTACACCTTC. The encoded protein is CASSLRDSDYGYTF.

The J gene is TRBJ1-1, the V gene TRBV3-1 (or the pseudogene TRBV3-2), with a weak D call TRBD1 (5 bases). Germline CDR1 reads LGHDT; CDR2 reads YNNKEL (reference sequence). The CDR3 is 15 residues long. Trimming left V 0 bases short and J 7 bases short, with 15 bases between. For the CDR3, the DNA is TGTGCCAGCAGCCAAGAGGTTGCTGGACAAGGTGAAGCTTTCTTT. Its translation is CASSQEVAGQGEAFF.

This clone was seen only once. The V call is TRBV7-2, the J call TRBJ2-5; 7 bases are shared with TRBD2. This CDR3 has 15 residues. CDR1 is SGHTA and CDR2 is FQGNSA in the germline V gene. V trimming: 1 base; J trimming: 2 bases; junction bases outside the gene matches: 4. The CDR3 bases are TGTGCCAGCAGCTTAGGCGGGGGATCACAAGAGACCCAGTACTTC. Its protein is CASSLGGGSQETQYF.

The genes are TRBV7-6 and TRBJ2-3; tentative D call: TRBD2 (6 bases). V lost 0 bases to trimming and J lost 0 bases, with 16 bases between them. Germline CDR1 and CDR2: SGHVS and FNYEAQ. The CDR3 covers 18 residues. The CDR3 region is CASSLAAGRGFSTDTQYF. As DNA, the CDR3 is TGTGCCAGCAGCTTAGCGGCTGGGCGGGGATTCAGCACAGATACGCAGTATTTT.

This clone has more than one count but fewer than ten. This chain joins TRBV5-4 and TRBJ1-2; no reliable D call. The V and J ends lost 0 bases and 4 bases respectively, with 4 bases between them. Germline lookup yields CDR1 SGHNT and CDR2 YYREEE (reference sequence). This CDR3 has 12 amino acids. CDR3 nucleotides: TGTGCCAGCAGCTTGGACAGCTATGGCTACACCTTC. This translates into CASSLDSYGYTF.

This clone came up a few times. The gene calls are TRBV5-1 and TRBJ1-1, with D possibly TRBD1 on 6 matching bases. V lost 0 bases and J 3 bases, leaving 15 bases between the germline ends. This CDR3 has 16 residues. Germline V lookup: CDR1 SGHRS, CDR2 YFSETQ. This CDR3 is CASSLGVQGRDTEAFF. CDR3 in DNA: TGCGCCAGCAGCTTGGGTGTCCAGGGGAGGGACACTGAAGCTTTCTTT.

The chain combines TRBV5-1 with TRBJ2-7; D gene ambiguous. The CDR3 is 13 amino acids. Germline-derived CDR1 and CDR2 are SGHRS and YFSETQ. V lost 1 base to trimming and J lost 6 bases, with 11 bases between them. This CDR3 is CASSLLSQSEQYF. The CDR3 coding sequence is TGCGCCAGCAGCTTGCTTTCACAGAGCGAGCAGTACTTC.

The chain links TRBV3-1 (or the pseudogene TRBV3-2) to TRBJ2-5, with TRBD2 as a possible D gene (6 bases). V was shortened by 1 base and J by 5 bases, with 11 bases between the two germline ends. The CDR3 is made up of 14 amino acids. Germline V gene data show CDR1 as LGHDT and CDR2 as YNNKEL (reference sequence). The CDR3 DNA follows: TGTGCCAGCAGCCAAGGGACGGGGAGGGAGACCCAGTACTTC. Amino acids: CASSQGTGRETQYF.

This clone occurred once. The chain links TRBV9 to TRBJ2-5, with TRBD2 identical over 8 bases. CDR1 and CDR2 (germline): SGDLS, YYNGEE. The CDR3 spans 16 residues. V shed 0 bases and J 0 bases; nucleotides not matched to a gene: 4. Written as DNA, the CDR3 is TGTGCCAGCAGCGTAGGGCGGGGGGCCAACCAAGAGACCCAGTACTTC. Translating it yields CASSVGRGANQETQYF. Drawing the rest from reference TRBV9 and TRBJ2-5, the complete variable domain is DSGVTQTPKHLITATGQRVTLRCSPRSGDLSVYWYQQSLDQGLQFLIQYYNGEERAKGNILERFSAQQFPDLHSELNLSSLELGDSALYFCASSVGRGANQETQYFGPGTRLLVL.

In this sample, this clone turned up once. Here the CDR3 DNA reads TGTGCCAGCTCACCGATGAGGACTAATGAAAAACTGTTTTTT. It is translated as CASSPMRTNEKLFF. V usage is TRBV18 and J usage is TRBJ1-4; no clear D gene. V lost 3 bases and J 2 bases, leaving 7 bases between the germline ends. Germline V CDR1 and CDR2: KGHSH, LQKENI. The CDR3 loop spans 14 amino acids.

This chain's CDR3 is CASSNGRRENIQYF. CDR3 DNA sequence: TGTGCCAGTAGTAATGGGAGACGGGAAAACATTCAGTACTTC. The rearrangement joins TRBV19 to TRBJ2-4; possibly TRBD2 for D (5 bases). Trimming removed 4 bases from V and 5 bases from J, with 12 bases in between. CDR3 size: 14 residues. Germline CDR1 is LNHDA and CDR2 is SQIVND (reference sequence).

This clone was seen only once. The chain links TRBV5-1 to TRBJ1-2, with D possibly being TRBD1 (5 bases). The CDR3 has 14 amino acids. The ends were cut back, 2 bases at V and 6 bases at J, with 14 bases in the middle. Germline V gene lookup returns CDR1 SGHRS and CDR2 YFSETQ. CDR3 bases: TGCGCCAGCAGCTTATTACAGGACGGCGATGGCTACACCTTC. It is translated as CASSLLQDGDGYTF. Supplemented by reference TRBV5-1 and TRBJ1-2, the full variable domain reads KAGVTQTPRYLIKTRGQQVTLSCSPISGHRSVSWYQQTPGQGLQFLFEYFSETQRNKGNFPGRFSGRQFSNSRSEMNVSTLELGDSALYLCASSLLQDGDGYTFGSGTRLTVV.

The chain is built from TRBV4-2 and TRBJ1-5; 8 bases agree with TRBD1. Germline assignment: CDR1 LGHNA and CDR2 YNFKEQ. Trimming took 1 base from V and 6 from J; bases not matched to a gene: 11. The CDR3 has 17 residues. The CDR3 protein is CASSQVVTGQAGQPQHF. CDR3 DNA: TGTGCCAGCAGCCAAGTTGTTACGGGACAGGCGGGTCAGCCCCAGCATTTT.

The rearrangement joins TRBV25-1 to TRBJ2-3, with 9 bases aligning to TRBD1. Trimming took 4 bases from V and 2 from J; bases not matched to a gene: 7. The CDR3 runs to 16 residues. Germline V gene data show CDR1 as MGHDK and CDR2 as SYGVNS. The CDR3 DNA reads TGTGCCAGCAGTGTTCCCGGGACAGGGTTCACAGATACGCAGTATTTT. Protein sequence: CASSVPGTGFTDTQYF.